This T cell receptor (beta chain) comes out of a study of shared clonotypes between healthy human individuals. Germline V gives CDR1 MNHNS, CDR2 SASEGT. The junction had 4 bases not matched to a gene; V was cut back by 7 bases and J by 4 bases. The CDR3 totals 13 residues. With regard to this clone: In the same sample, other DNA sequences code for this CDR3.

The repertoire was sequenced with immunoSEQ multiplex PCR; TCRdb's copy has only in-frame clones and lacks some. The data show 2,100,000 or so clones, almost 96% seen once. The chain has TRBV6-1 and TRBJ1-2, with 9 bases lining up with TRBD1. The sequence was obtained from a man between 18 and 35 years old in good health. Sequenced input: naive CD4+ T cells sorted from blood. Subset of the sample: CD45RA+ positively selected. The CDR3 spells CASTGTGRYGYTF. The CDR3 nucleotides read TGTGCCAGCACCGGGACAGGGCGCTATGGCTACACCTTC.